Each of the 29 T cell receptor beta chains below was sequenced from the same sample in a study of control samples from healthy donors and cancer patients. Data came from immunoSEQ multiplex PCR; TCRdb stores just in-frame clones and leaves some out. The sample yields 100,000 to 150,000 clones, about 88% seen once. The sample consisted of blood. The source is a man between 50 and 59 years old in good health.

The rearrangement links TRBV10-3 to TRBJ1-1; D remains ambiguous. This CDR3 has 14 residues. Germline CDR1 is ENHRY and CDR2 is SYGVKD. The V end lost 3 bases, the J end lost 1 base, and 9 bases lay between the germline ends. The CDR3 region is CAISDPDRNTEAFF. DNA for the CDR3: TGTGCCATCAGTGACCCCGACCGGAACACTGAAGCTTTCTTT.

This clone was seen a single time. The same CDR3 can be traced to other DNA sequences in this sample. The chain employs TRBV3-1 (or the pseudogene TRBV3-2) and TRBJ2-7, with 11 positions matching TRBD1. With V trimmed by 4 bases and J by 0 bases, 2 bases remained unmatched. CDR1 and CDR2 (germline): LGHDT, YNNKEL (reference sequence). The CDR3 runs to 15 residues. In DNA form, the CDR3 reads TGTGCCAGCAGCCTCGGGACAGGGGGCTCCTACGAGCAGTACTTC. This encodes CASSLGTGGSYEQYF.

CDR3 nucleotides: TGTGCCAGCACCTTGGGCCTCGGGGGGAATTCACCCCTCCACTTT. Protein product: CASTLGLGGNSPLHF. The rearrangement joins TRBV19 to TRBJ1-6; TRBD1 is a possible D gene (5 bases). Germline assignment: CDR1 LNHDA and CDR2 SQIVND (reference sequence). The ends were cut back, 9 bases at V and 7 bases at J, with 19 bases in the middle. This CDR3 is built from 15 residues. The whole variable domain, filled in from reference TRBV19 and TRBJ1-6, reads DGGITQSPKYLFRKEGQNVTLSCEQNLNHDAMYWYRQDPGQGLRLIYYSQIVNDFQKGDIAEGYSVSREKKESFPLTVTSAQKNPTAFYLCASTLGLGGNSPLHFGNGTRLTVT.

The chain recombines TRBV11-2 with TRBJ1-5; D is ambiguous. The germline V gene has CDR1 SGHAT and CDR2 FQNNGV. The CDR3 extends over 13 amino acids. Trimming removed 5 bases at V and 5 bases at J, with 10 bases between. The CDR3 DNA is TGTGCCAGCAGCCAGGCATACGATCAGCCCCAGCATTTT. The encoded protein is CASSQAYDQPQHF.

This chain links TRBV9 with TRBJ2-7; 7 bases agree with TRBD1. CDR1 is SGDLS and CDR2 is YYNGEE in the germline V gene. J gave up 2 bases and V 0 bases, and 5 bases lay outside the gene matches. This CDR3 is 15 amino acids long. CDR3 in DNA: TGTGCCAGCAGCGTAGATGGGACAGCTACCTACGAGCAGTACTTC. Translating gives CASSVDGTATYEQYF. Drawing the rest from reference TRBV9 and TRBJ2-7, the complete variable domain is DSGVTQTPKHLITATGQRVTLRCSPRSGDLSVYWYQQSLDQGLQFLIQYYNGEERAKGNILERFSAQQFPDLHSELNLSSLELGDSALYFCASSVDGTATYEQYFGPGTRLTVT.

This chain connects TRBV19 to TRBJ2-5; TRBD1 might be the D (7 bases). V gave up 11 bases and J gave up 0 bases, with 16 bases separating them. This CDR3 is 14 amino acids long. Germline CDR1 LNHDA, CDR2 SQIVND (reference sequence). The CDR3 nucleotides are TGTGCCTCCGCAGGGGGGACATACCAAGAGACCCAGTACTTC. Its translation is CASAGGTYQETQYF.

The chain has TRBV28 and TRBJ2-3; D possibly corresponds to TRBD2 (7 bases). Looked up from germline, CDR1 is MDHEN and CDR2 is SYDVKM. V lost 5 bases and J lost 2, with 23 bases in between. The CDR3 has 18 amino acids. The CDR3 is CASSQVGRGPSNTDTQYF. CDR3 DNA: TGTGCCAGCAGTCAAGTGGGGCGGGGGCCCTCAAACACAGATACGCAGTATTTT.

J is TRBJ1-1 and V is TRBV5-1; D possibly corresponds to TRBD1 (5 bases). The CDR3 is made up of 15 amino acids. V gave up 4 bases and J gave up 5 bases, with 18 bases separating them. Per the germline V gene, CDR1 is SGHRS and CDR2 is YFSETQ. CDR3 region: CASSPGVSLGTEAFF. The CDR3 DNA reads as TGCGCCAGCAGCCCGGGGGTCTCCCTGGGGACTGAAGCTTTCTTT.

In DNA, the CDR3 is TGTGCCAGCAGTAAGGACAGGGGGCTTGGCAATGAGCAGTTCTTC. As protein: CASSKDRGLGNEQFF. This chain uses TRBV2 with TRBJ2-1; 11 nucleotides agree with TRBD1. V gave up 5 bases and J gave up 6 bases; unmatched junction bases: 6. Per the germline V gene, CDR1 is SNHLY and CDR2 is FYNNEI. This CDR3 has 15 residues.

The V call is TRBV3-1 (or the pseudogene TRBV3-2), the J call TRBJ2-7; 10 bases are a match to TRBD2. V shed 4 bases and J 0 bases; nucleotides not matched to a gene: 9. This CDR3 contains 17 residues. Germline V gene data show CDR1 as LGHDT and CDR2 as YNNKEL (reference sequence). DNA for the CDR3: TGTGCCAGCAGCCGCAAGACTAGCGGGCGGATCTCCTACGAGCAGTACTTC. Residues: CASSRKTSGRISYEQYF.

The V gene is TRBV21-1, the J gene TRBJ1-2; no DNA check was done on the table's D call, TRBD1. TRBV21-1 is termed a pseudogene. The CDR3 sequence is 19 residues long. In DNA, the CDR3 is TGTGCCAGCAGCAAATCATGGTGGACGGGACAGGGTTCAAGAGGGGACTACACCTTC. Its protein is CASSKSWWTGQGSRGDYTF.

The chain links TRBV10-2 to TRBJ2-7, with D perhaps matching TRBD1 (6 bases). The CDR3 totals 11 residues. Trimming removed 5 bases from V and 6 bases from J, with 8 bases in between. In germline, CDR1 is WSHSY, CDR2 SAAADI. CDR3 amino acids: CASSTGTEQYF. In DNA, the CDR3 is TGCGCCAGCAGTACAGGGACCGAGCAGTACTTC.

A few counts support this clone. The rearrangement uses TRBV28 and TRBJ1-1; TRBD1 matches at 10 bases. The germline CDR1 and CDR2 sequences are MDHEN and SYDVKM. This CDR3 is 17 amino acids long. The V segment lost 2 bases and the J segment 0 bases; nucleotides outside the gene matches: 6. As DNA, the CDR3 is TGTGCCAGCAGTTTACACCCGGGACAGGGGCTGAACACTGAAGCTTTCTTT. Protein product: CASSLHPGQGLNTEAFF.

This clone was observed once. This CDR3 is CAWNMDREETQYF. CDR3 in DNA: TGTGCCTGGAATATGGACAGAGAAGAGACCCAGTACTTC. The V gene is TRBV30, the J gene TRBJ2-5; D possibly corresponds to TRBD1 (6 bases). The V end lost 4 bases, the J end lost 3 bases, and 12 bases lay between the germline ends. Looked up from germline, CDR1 is GTSNPN and CDR2 is SVGIG (reference sequence). The CDR3 has 13 residues. The full variable domain, completed using reference TRBV30 and TRBJ2-5, is SQTIHQWPATLVQPVGSPLSLECTVEGTSNPNLYWYRQAAGRGLQLLFYSVGIGQISSEVPQNLSASRPQDRQFILSSKKLLLSDSGFYLCAWNMDREETQYFGPGTRLLVL.

The J gene is TRBJ1-1, the V gene TRBV10-3, with no clear D. V lost 1 base and J lost 8, with 8 bases in between. From germline, CDR1 is ENHRY and CDR2 SYGVKD. This CDR3 has 12 amino acids. The CDR3 nucleotides are TGTGCCATCAGTGAGTTGGCCCAGGAAGCTTTCTTT. It codes for CAISELAQEAFF.

V is TRBV7-9 and J is TRBJ2-5, with TRBD2 as a possible D gene (6 bases). CDR1 and CDR2 (germline): SEHNR, FQNEAQ (reference sequence). V lost 1 base to trimming and J lost 5 bases, with 14 bases between them. The CDR3 sequence is 15 residues long. This chain's CDR3 is CASSLGRGSWETQYF. DNA for the CDR3: TGTGCCAGCAGCTTAGGTCGGGGGTCGTGGGAGACCCAGTACTTC.

The V call is TRBV12-2, the J call TRBJ1-1; TRBD1, the table's D call, was not compared with the DNA. TRBV12-2 is a pseudogene. The CDR3 covers 15 residues. For the CDR3, the DNA is TGTGCAAGTCGCACCAGACAGGGGGCTTTGCCAAAAGCTTTCTTT. Encoded protein: CASRTRQGALPKAFF.

The rearrangement links TRBV7-3 to TRBJ1-2; 7 bases are a match to TRBD1. The V gene end was trimmed by 0 bases and the J gene end by 4 bases; junction bases not matched to a gene: 5. Germline V CDR1 and CDR2: SGHTA, FQGTGA. CDR3 length: 15 amino acids. CDR3 loop: CASSLTPGGTYGYTF. In nucleotides, the CDR3 is TGTGCCAGCAGCTTAACGCCAGGGGGAACCTATGGCTACACCTTC.

The chain links TRBV19 to TRBJ1-5, with 8 bases matching TRBD1. J was trimmed by 6 bases and V by 0 bases; bases with no gene match: 4. This CDR3 comprises 15 residues. Germline-derived CDR1 and CDR2 are LNHDA and SQIVND (reference sequence). The CDR3: CASSIDRGLSQPQHF. The CDR3, as DNA: TGTGCCAGTAGTATAGACAGGGGGCTCAGTCAGCCCCAGCATTTT.

The J gene is TRBJ1-2, the V gene TRBV11-2; the D is unclear. This CDR3 is built from 12 residues. V shed 5 bases and J shed 2 bases, with 6 bases lying between them. Germline loops: CDR1 SGHAT, CDR2 FQNNGV. CDR3 nucleotide sequence: TGTGCCAGCAGCCCCGGAAACTATGGCTACACCTTC. It is translated as CASSPGNYGYTF.

V and J are TRBV5-4 and TRBJ2-5, with 7 nucleotides matching TRBD1. Trimming at V came to 4 bases and at J to 1 base, leaving 4 bases not matched to a gene. The CDR3 totals 14 residues. The germline CDR1 and CDR2 sequences are SGHNT and YYREEE (reference sequence). CDR3 protein: CASSTGQSQETQYF. CDR3 bases: TGTGCCAGCAGCACGGGACAGAGCCAAGAGACCCAGTACTTC.

This chain joins TRBV27 and TRBJ2-6; a possible D gene is TRBD1 (6 bases). The V and J ends lost 1 base and 4 bases respectively, with 11 bases between them. The CDR3 is 16 amino acids. CDR1 and CDR2 from the germline V gene are MNHEY and SMNVEV (reference sequence). The DNA of the CDR3 is TGTGCCAGCAGTTTATACCCGCAGGGGGGGGCCAACGTCCTGACTTTC. Amino acid sequence: CASSLYPQGGANVLTF.

The V gene is TRBV27, the J gene TRBJ2-2, with a weak D call TRBD2 (5 bases). Trimming pared 0 bases from V and 2 bases from J, leaving 16 bases between. CDR3 length equals 18 residues. CDR1 is MNHEY and CDR2 is SMNVEV in the germline V gene (reference sequence). CDR3 nucleotides: TGTGCCAGCAGTTTATCTGCGAGGGCAAAAAGAAACACCGGGGAGCTGTTTTTT. Translation gives CASSLSARAKRNTGELFF.

This chain uses TRBV4-1 with TRBJ2-5, with unresolved D. Germline CDR1 and CDR2: MGHRA and YSYEKL. The V and J ends lost 4 bases and 5 bases respectively, with 11 bases between them. The CDR3 runs to 13 residues. CDR3 region: CASSLTLGETQYF. CDR3 bases: TGCGCCAGCAGCCTGACCCTGGGGGAGACCCAGTACTTC.

The chain uses TRBV5-1 and TRBJ2-3; maybe TRBD2 (6 bases). The CDR3 extends over 18 amino acids. The V end lost 0 bases, the J end lost 1 base, and 18 bases lay between the germline ends. Germline V lookup: CDR1 SGHRS, CDR2 YFSETQ. The CDR3 sequence: CASSLAPGLTGGTDTQYF. Written as DNA, the CDR3 is TGCGCCAGCAGCTTGGCCCCCGGCCTAACGGGGGGCACAGATACGCAGTATTTT.

This chain uses TRBV5-1 with TRBJ1-1; D ambiguous. CDR3 length: 11 amino acids. V was cut by 4 bases and J by 2 bases, with 3 bases left in between. Germline V CDR1 and CDR2: SGHRS, YFSETQ. Here the CDR3 reads CASSGNTEAFF. In DNA, the CDR3 is TGCGCCAGCAGCGGAAACACTGAAGCTTTCTTT. Combining the CDR3 with reference TRBV5-1 and TRBJ1-1 gives the whole variable domain KAGVTQTPRYLIKTRGQQVTLSCSPISGHRSVSWYQQTPGQGLQFLFEYFSETQRNKGNFPGRFSGRQFSNSRSEMNVSTLELGDSALYLCASSGNTEAFFGQGTRLTVV.

CDR3 sequence (DNA): TGTGCCAGCAGCCGCCCCCCAGGGGGTGTTGCCAACGTCCTGACTTTC. Protein product: CASSRPPGGVANVLTF. This chain uses TRBV5-4 with TRBJ2-6, with 7 nucleotides matching TRBD1. V was pared by 4 bases and J by 7 bases, with 11 bases of the junction left unmatched. This CDR3 has 16 residues. Germline V CDR1 and CDR2: SGHNT, YYREEE (reference sequence).

The rearrangement uses TRBV30 and TRBJ1-4; D is perhaps TRBD1 (5 bases). Trimming removed 0 bases at V and 5 bases at J, with 10 bases between. Looked up from germline, CDR1 is GTSNPN and CDR2 is SVGIG (reference sequence). The CDR3 spans 14 residues. The CDR3 region is CAWSVRGRNEKLFF. CDR3 DNA sequence: TGTGCCTGGAGTGTAAGGGGAAGGAATGAAAAACTGTTTTTT.

Note on this clone: Other DNA sequences in this specimen translate into the identical CDR3. The rearrangement joins TRBV7-9 to TRBJ1-5; TRBD1 matches at 7 bases. V was pared by 2 bases and J by 5 bases, with 0 bases of the junction left unmatched. Germline loops: CDR1 SEHNR, CDR2 FQNEAQ (reference sequence). The CDR3 is made up of 13 amino acids. The CDR3 DNA reads as TGTGCCAGCAGCTTAACAGGGGATCAGCCCCAGCATTTT. It translates to CASSLTGDQPQHF.